Presented here are 4 T cell receptor beta chains from one specimen sequenced in a study of cytomegalovirus exposure and HLA in healthy donors. It was with 60 Vbeta and 13 Jbeta primers that the PCR ran. Some clones are missing from TCRdb's copy, which holds only in-frame ones; the method was immunoSEQ multiplex PCR. Of around 97,000 clones in the sample, under 85% were seen once. The sequenced sample was PBMCs. These receptors came from a man aged 50-60 years in good health and CMV-seropositive.

This clone was detected once. The rearrangement uses TRBV7-9 and TRBJ2-2; 7 nucleotides align to TRBD2. CDR3 size: 14 residues. Germline V gives CDR1 SEHNR, CDR2 FQNEAQ (reference sequence). The V and J ends lost 5 bases and 3 bases, in that order; junction bases with no gene match: 3. Here the CDR3 reads CASSLGGYTGELFF. The CDR3 nucleotides are TGTGCCAGCAGCCTGGGGGGGTACACCGGGGAGCTGTTTTTT.

This clone has only a few counts. The V and J genes are TRBV5-1 and TRBJ2-2, with 7 positions matching TRBD2. CDR1 SGHRS and CDR2 YFSETQ come from the germline V gene. The CDR3 spans 15 residues. Trimming removed 1 base from V and 6 bases from J; junction bases left unmatched: 6. CDR3 sequence reads: CASSLWGGGSGELFF. CDR3 DNA: TGCGCCAGCAGCTTGTGGGGGGGAGGATCCGGGGAGCTGTTTTTT. Based on the CDR3 plus reference TRBV5-1 and TRBJ2-2, the full variable domain is KAGVTQTPRYLIKTRGQQVTLSCSPISGHRSVSWYQQTPGQGLQFLFEYFSETQRNKGNFPGRFSGRQFSNSRSEMNVSTLELGDSALYLCASSLWGGGSGELFFGEGSRLTVL.

V and J are TRBV2 and TRBJ2-7; 7 nucleotides match TRBD2. Germline loops: CDR1 SNHLY, CDR2 FYNNEI. J was trimmed by 2 bases and V by 11 bases; bases with no gene match: 9. The CDR3 sequence is 13 residues long. The CDR3 DNA reads TGTGCCTGTGGGCGGGAGATCACCTACGAGCAGTACTTC. It encodes CACGREITYEQYF. Full variable domain (missing parts from reference TRBV2 and TRBJ2-7): EPEVTQTPSHQVTQMGQEVILRCVPISNHLYFYWYRQILGQKVEFLVSFYNNEISEKSEIFDDQFSVERPDGSNFTLKIRSTKLEDSAMYFCACGREITYEQYFGPGTRLTVT.

This chain links TRBV30 with TRBJ1-6; 10 nucleotides line up with TRBD1. V was pared by 1 base and J by 7 bases, with 1 base of the junction left unmatched. Germline V gene data show CDR1 as GTSNPN and CDR2 as SVGIG (reference sequence). The CDR3 totals 14 residues. CDR3 bases: TGTGCCTGGAGTGGGGGACAGGGGAATTCACCCCTCCACTTT. It encodes CAWSGGQGNSPLHF.